Listed here is a single T cell receptor beta chain. Its antigen is unidentified. Repeated repertoire sampling spanned the course of chemoradiotherapy. The CDR3 loop spans 13 amino acids. Between the trimmed V and J ends, which lost 1 base and 6 bases, there was a span of 9 bases. The germline V gene encodes CDR1 SGHTA and CDR2 FQGNSA. TCRdb's copy holds only in-frame clones and misses some; the assay was immunoSEQ multiplex PCR. This sample has 1,500 to 2,000 clones, with about 80% found just once. The data stem from a study of chemoradiotherapy in HPV16-positive cancers. Overall study: Functional T-cell assays on a couple of HPV16-positive patients' cells defined candidate HPV-specific clones and common TCR motifs. Findings and limits, study-wide: HPV-responsive T-cell expansion during chemoradiotherapy was linked to improved recurrence-free survival in HPV16-positive patients. Candidate HPV-specific clones and E7-related TCR motifs grew in tumor during treatment.

The chain uses TRBV7-2 and TRBJ1-1; D gene unclear. The receptor was isolated from a human donor with HPV-associated anogenital cancer. This specimen was tumor tissue, taken from a patient who underwent chemoradiotherapy. CDR3 amino acids: CASSLVYAAEAFF. In DNA, the CDR3 is TGTGCCAGCAGCTTAGTTTACGCGGCTGAAGCTTTCTTT.